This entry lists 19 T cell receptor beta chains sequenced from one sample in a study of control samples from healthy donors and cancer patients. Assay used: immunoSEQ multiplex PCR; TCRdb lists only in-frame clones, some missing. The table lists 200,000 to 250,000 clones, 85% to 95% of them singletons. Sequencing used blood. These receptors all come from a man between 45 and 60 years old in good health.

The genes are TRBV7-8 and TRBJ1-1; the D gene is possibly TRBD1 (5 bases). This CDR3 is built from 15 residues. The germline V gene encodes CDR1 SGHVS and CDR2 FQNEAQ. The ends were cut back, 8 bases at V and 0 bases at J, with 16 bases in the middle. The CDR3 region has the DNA TGTGCCAGCGGGGGGGGGACCAGCCTGAACACTGAAGCTTTCTTT. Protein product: CASGGGTSLNTEAFF.

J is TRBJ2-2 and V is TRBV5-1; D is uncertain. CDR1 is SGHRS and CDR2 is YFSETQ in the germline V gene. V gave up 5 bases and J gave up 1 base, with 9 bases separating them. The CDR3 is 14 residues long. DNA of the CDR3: TGCGCCAGCAGAGGGCAGGTGAACACCGGGGAGCTGTTTTTT. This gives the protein CASRGQVNTGELFF.

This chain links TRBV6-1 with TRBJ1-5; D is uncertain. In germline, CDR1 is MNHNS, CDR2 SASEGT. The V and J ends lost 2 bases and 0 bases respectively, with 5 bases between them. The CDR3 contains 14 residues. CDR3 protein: CASSEMSSNQPQHF. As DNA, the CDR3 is TGTGCCAGCAGTGAAATGAGTAGCAATCAGCCCCAGCATTTT.

CDR3 in amino acids: CASSNNRGGGGYTF. In DNA, the CDR3 is TGTGCCAGCAGTAACAACAGGGGTGGTGGAGGCTACACCTTC. The chain employs TRBV2 and TRBJ1-2, with TRBD1 matching over 7 bases. V trimming: 5 bases; J trimming: 8 bases; junction bases outside the gene matches: 11. The CDR3 is made up of 14 amino acids. Germline V gene lookup returns CDR1 SNHLY and CDR2 FYNNEI.

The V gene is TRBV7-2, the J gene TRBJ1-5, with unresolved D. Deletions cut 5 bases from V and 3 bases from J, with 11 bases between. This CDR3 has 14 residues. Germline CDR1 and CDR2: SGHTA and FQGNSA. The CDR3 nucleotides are TGTGCCAGCAGCCCCCGAGTTTCCAATCAGCCCCAGCATTTT. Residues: CASSPRVSNQPQHF.

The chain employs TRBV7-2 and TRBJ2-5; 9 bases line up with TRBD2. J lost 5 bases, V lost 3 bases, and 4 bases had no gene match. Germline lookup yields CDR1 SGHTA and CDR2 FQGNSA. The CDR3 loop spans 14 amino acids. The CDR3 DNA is TGTGCCAGCAGCTTTGCGGGGGGGCCCGAGACCCAGTACTTC. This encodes CASSFAGGPETQYF.

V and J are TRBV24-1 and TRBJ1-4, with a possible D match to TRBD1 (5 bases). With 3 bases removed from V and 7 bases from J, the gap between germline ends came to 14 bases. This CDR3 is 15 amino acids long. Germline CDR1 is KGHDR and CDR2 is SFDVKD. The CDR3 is CATSDPRSGGEKLFF. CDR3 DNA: TGTGCCACCAGTGATCCCCGGTCGGGGGGTGAAAAACTGTTTTTT.

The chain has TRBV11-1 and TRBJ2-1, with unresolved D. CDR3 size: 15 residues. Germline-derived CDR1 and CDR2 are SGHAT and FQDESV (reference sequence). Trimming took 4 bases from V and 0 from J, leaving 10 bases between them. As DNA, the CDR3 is TGTGCCAGCAGCTCGGACGTGAGCTCCTACAATGAGCAGTTCTTC. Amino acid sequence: CASSSDVSSYNEQFF.

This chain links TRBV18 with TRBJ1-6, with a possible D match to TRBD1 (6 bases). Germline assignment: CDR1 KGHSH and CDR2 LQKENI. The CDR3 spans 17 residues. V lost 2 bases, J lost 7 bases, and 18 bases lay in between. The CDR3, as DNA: TGTGCCAGCTCACCAGTCGTAGGAGGGGGGACCAATTCACCCCTCCACTTT. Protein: CASSPVVGGGTNSPLHF.

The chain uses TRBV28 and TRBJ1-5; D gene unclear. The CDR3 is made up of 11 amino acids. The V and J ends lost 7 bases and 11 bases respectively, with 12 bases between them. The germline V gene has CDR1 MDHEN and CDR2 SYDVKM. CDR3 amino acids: CASTAAVAQHF. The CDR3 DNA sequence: TGTGCCAGCACCGCGGCTGTGGCCCAGCATTTT. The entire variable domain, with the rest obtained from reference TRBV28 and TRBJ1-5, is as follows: DVKVTQSSRYLVKRTGEKVFLECVQDMDHENMFWYRQDPGLGLRLIYFSYDVKMKEKGDIPEGYSVSREKKERFSLILESASTNQTSMYLCASTAAVAQHFGDGTRLSIL.

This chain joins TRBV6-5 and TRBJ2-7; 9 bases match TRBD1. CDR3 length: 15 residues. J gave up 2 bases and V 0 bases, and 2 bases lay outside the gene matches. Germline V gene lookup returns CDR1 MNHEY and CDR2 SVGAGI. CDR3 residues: CASSYSTGGPYEQYV. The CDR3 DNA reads TGTGCCAGCAGTTACTCGACAGGGGGGCCCTACGAGCAGTACGTC.

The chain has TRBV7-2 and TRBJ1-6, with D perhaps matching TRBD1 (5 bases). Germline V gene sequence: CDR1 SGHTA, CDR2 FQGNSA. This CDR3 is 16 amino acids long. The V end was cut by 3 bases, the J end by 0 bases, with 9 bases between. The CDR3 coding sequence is TGTGCCAGCAGCTTTCGACAGTCCTCCTATAATTCACCCCTCCACTTT. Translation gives CASSFRQSSYNSPLHF.

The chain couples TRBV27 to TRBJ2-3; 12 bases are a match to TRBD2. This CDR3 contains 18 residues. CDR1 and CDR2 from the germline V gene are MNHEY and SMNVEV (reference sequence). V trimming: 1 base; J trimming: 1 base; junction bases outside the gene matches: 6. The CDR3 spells CASSLLLAGGPGTDTQYF. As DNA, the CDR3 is TGTGCCAGCAGTTTATTGCTAGCGGGGGGGCCTGGCACAGATACGCAGTATTTT.

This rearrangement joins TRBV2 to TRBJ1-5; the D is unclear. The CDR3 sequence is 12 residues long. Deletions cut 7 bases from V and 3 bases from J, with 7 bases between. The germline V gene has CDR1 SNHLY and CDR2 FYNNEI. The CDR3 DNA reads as TGTGCCAGCACGAGCGTCAATCAGCCCCAGCATTTT. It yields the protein CASTSVNQPQHF.

The CDR3 DNA is TGTGCCAGCAGTTACCGCGGGGCCACAGATACGCAGTATTTT. Translating gives CASSYRGATDTQYF. The chain has TRBV6-2 or TRBV6-3 and TRBJ2-3, with D perhaps TRBD2 (6 bases). V lost 2 bases to trimming and J lost 2 bases, with 8 bases between them. CDR3 length: 14 residues. CDR1 is MNHEY, CDR2 SVGEGT, per germline.

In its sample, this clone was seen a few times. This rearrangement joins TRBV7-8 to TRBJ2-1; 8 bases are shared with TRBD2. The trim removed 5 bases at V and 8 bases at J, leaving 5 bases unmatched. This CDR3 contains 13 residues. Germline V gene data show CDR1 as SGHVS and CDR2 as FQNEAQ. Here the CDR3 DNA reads TGTGCCAGCAGCCCCCTCGGGGGGGATGAGCAGTTCTTC. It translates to CASSPLGGDEQFF.

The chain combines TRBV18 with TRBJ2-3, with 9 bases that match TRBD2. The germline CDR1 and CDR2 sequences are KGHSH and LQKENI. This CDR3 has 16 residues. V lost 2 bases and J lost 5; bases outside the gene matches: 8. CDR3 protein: CASSPSYAGGEDTQYF. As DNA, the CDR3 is TGTGCCAGCTCACCATCCTACGCGGGGGGGGAAGATACGCAGTATTTT.

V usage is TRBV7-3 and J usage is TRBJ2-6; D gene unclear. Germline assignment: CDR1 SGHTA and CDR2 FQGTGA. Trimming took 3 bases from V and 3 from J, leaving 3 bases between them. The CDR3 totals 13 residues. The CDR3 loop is CASSFNGANVLTF. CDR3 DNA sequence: TGTGCCAGCAGCTTCAATGGGGCCAACGTCCTGACTTTC. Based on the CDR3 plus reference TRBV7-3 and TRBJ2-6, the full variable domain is GAGVSQTPSNKVTEKGKYVELRCDPISGHTALYWYRQSLGQGPEFLIYFQGTGAADDSGLPNDRFFAVRPEGSVSTLKIQRTERGDSAVYLCASSFNGANVLTFGAGSRLTVL.

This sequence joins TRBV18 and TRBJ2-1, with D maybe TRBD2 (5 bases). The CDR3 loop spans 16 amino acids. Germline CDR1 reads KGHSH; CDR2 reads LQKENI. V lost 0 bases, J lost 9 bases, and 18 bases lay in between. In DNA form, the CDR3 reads TGTGCCAGCTCACCACCGGGTCGGGCTAGCCCCCTTGAGCAGTTCTTC. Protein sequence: CASSPPGRASPLEQFF.